This T cell receptor beta chain was obtained from a study of spatial heterogeneity in lung cancer. Points from the study as a whole: Alpha chains reached an estimated coverage of about 7.2% of tumor T cells, and beta chains roughly 14%. Expanded alpha and beta TCR counts within tumors tracked tumor mutation counts. Expanded TCRs classified as ubiquitous or regional were counted, and these counts tracked ubiquitous and regional nonsynonymous mutations, respectively.

The CDR3 spans 12 residues. V dropped 2 bases and J dropped 2 bases, with 7 bases sitting between them. Per germline, CDR1 DFQATT and CDR2 SNEGSKA (reference sequence). Time point specified: sample taken at primary tumor resection. The donor population consisted of roughly 70 patients with untreated, early-stage non-small cell lung cancer. This clonotype showed up many times. The target antigen is unknown. Each CDR3 protein is one row after TCRdb ran MiXCR on the 5' RACE reads. The sample consists of about 13,000 distinct CDR3 sequences, over 4.5% of them appearing once. The sequence derives from a male donor with early-stage non-small cell lung cancer. The gene calls are TRBV20-1 and TRBJ2-7; D gene ambiguous. The sample here was lung tumor tissue, taken at surgery. The CDR3 reads CSARSTAYEQYF. The CDR3 region has the DNA TGCAGTGCTAGATCGACTGCCTACGAGCAGTACTTC.